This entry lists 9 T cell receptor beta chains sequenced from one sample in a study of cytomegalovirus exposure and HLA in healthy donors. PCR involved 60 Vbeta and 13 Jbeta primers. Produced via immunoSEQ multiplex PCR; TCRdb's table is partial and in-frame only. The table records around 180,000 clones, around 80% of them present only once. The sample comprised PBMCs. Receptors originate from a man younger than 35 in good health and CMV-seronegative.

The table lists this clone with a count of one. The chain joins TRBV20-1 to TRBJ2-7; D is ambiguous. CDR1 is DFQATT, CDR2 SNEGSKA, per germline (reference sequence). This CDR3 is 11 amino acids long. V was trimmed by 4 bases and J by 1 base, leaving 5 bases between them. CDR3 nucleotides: TGCAGTGCTATGACTTCCTACGAGCAGTACTTC. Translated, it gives CSAMTSYEQYF.

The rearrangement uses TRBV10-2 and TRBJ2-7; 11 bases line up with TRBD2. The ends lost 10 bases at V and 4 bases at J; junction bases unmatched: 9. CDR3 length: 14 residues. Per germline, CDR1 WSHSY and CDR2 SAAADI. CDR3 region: CATRTGTSGYEQYF. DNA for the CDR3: TGCGCCACAAGGACCGGGACTAGCGGATACGAGCAGTACTTC.

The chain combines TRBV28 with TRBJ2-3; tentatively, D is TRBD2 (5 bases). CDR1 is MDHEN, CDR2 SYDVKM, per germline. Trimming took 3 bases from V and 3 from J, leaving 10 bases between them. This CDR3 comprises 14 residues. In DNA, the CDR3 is TGTGCCAGCAGTTTTTTGCTAGCAACAGATACGCAGTATTTT. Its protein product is CASSFLLATDTQYF.

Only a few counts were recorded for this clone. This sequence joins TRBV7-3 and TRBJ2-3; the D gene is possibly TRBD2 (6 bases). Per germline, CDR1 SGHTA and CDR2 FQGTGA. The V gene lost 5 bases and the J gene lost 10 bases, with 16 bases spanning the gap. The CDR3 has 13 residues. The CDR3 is CASSRSGETAQYF. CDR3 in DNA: TGTGCCAGCAGCCGATCGGGAGAAACGGCGCAGTATTTT. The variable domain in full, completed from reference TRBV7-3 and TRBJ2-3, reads GAGVSQTPSNKVTEKGKYVELRCDPISGHTALYWYRQSLGQGPEFLIYFQGTGAADDSGLPNDRFFAVRPEGSVSTLKIQRTERGDSAVYLCASSRSGETAQYFGPGTRLTVL.

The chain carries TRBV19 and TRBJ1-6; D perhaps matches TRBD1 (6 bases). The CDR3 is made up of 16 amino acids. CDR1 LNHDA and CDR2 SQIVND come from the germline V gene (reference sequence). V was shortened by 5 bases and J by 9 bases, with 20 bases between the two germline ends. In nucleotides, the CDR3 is TGTGCCAGTAGTGACGACAGGACGGGGGGCATTTCACCCCTCCACTTT. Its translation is CASSDDRTGGISPLHF.

The CDR3 region has the DNA TGTGCCAGCAGTTTGAATCCAGGGGACGGTGGCTATGGCTACACCTTC. This sequence encodes CASSLNPGDGGYGYTF. The V gene is TRBV27, the J gene TRBJ1-2; D is perhaps TRBD1 (6 bases). The CDR3 sequence is 16 residues long. Germline CDR1 reads MNHEY; CDR2 reads SMNVEV (reference sequence). V dropped 3 bases and J dropped 4 bases, with 18 bases sitting between them.

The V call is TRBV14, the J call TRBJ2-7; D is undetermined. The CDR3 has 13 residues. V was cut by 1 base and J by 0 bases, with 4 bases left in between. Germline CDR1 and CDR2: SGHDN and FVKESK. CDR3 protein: CASSQVNSYEQYF. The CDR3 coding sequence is TGTGCCAGCAGCCAAGTAAACTCCTACGAGCAGTACTTC.

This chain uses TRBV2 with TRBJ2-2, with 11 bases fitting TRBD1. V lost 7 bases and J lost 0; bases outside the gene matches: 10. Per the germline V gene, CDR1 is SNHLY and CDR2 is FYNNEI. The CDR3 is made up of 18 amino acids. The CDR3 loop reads CASIGQGAKQSNTGELFF. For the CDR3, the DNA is TGTGCCAGCATAGGACAGGGGGCGAAACAATCGAACACCGGGGAGCTGTTTTTT.

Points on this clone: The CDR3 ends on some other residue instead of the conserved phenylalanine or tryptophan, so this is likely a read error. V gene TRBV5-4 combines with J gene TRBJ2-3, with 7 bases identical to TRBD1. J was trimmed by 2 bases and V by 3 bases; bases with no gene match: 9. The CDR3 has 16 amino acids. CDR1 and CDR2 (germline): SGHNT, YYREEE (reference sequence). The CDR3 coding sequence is TGTGCCAGCAGCTCAGCCGGGACAGATATCACAGATACGCAGTATCTT. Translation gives CASSSAGTDITDTQYL.